Listed below are T cell receptor beta chains from one sample, sequenced in a study of cytomegalovirus exposure and HLA in healthy donors. Using immunoSEQ multiplex PCR, the repertoire was profiled, and TCRdb retains in-frame clones only, with some absent. The sample shows approximately 190,000 clones, 80% to 90% of them seen only once. The specimen sequenced was PBMCs. Every receptor here comes from a man aged 40-49 years in good health and CMV-seropositive. Both conserved end residues are part of each CDR3. A D gene is named only where the DNA matches it firmly. The size field is filled for only some rows; it gives once, few, many or a size class.

j_call,clone_size,d_call,v_call,cdr3_nt,cdr3_aa
TRBJ1-1,.,.,TRBV28,TGTGCCAGCAGTGCGCCTTCACTGAACACTGAAGCTTTCTTT,CASSAPSLNTEAFF
TRBJ2-7,few,TRBD2,TRBV7-2,TGTGCCAGCAGCTCTGACGGGGGGTATTATCTCGAGCAGTACTTC,CASSSDGGYYLEQYF
TRBJ1-1,few,.,TRBV7-9,TGTGCCAGCAGCTTAGGTTCCGGGGAGGTCACTGAAGCTTTCTTT,CASSLGSGEVTEAFF
TRBJ2-7,.,.,TRBV10-3,TGTGCCACCAGGGCAGGGCCCGACTACGAGCAGTACTTC,CATRAGPDYEQYF
TRBJ1-5,.,.,TRBV21-1,TGTGCCAGCCTGGACAGCTATTATAGCAATCAGCCCCAGCATTTT,CASLDSYYSNQPQHF
TRBJ2-7,.,TRBD2,TRBV6-5,TGTGCCAGCAGTTACCAGTCAGCGGGAGGCTACGAGCAGTACTTC,CASSYQSAGGYEQYF
TRBJ2-7,.,TRBD2,TRBV10-3,TGTGCCATCAGTTCGACTAGCAGACTCTACGAGCAGTACTTC,CAISSTSRLYEQYF
TRBJ1-1,.,.,TRBV7-2,TGTGCCAGCAGCCCCATCGTGGGAGCTGAAGCTTTCTTT,CASSPIVGAEAFF
TRBJ1-4,.,.,TRBV5-1,TGCGCCAGCAGCTTGGCCCCTTCAACTAATGAAAAACTGTTTTTT,CASSLAPSTNEKLFF
TRBJ2-7,.,TRBD1,TRBV6-6,TGTGCCAGCGCGACCGGGACAGGGGTAAAAGAGCAGTACTTC,CASATGTGVKEQYF
TRBJ2-1,.,TRBD2,TRBV5-1,TGCGCCAGCAAACGACTAGCGGGAGAGAAAAATGAGCAGTTCTTC,CASKRLAGEKNEQFF
TRBJ2-3,.,.,TRBV27,TGTGCCAGCAGCCGGACAGAGCCCACAGATACGCAGTATTTT,CASSRTEPTDTQYF
TRBJ2-7,.,.,TRBV5-1,TGCGCCAGCAGTCCTGGGGCAGCTTACGAGCAGTACTTC,CASSPGAAYEQYF
TRBJ2-7,.,.,TRBV7-2,TGTGCCAGCAGCTTAGTCAAGGGGAACGAGCAGTACTTC,CASSLVKGNEQYF
TRBJ2-5,.,TRBD2,TRBV10-3,TGTGCCATCAGTGAGTGGGGGGGTGGGGGAGAGACCCAGTACTTC,CAISEWGGGGETQYF
TRBJ2-7,.,TRBD2,TRBV11-2,TGTGCCAGCAGCTTCCCCTGGAGGACTAGCGGAAATGTCCACGAGCAGTACTTC,CASSFPWRTSGNVHEQYF
TRBJ2-7,.,TRBD2,TRBV13,TGTGCCAGCAGCTTAGGCCTGGGAGGGTCCTACGAGCAGTACTTC,CASSLGLGGSYEQYF
TRBJ2-3,.,TRBD2,TRBV7-2,TGTGCCAGCAGCATAAGACTAGCGGGAATATCCACAGATACGCAGTATTTT,CASSIRLAGISTDTQYF
TRBJ2-7,.,.,TRBV2,TGTGCCAGCAGTGTGGACTCTCCGAAAAACTCCTACGAGCAGTACTTC,CASSVDSPKNSYEQYF
TRBJ1-3,once,.,TRBV5-1,TGCGCCAGCAGCTCGAGGGATGGTGGAAACACCATATATTTT,CASSSRDGGNTIYF
TRBJ2-7,.,.,TRBV18,TGTGCCAGCTCACCAACCCCTCCGACAGTGCGTTCCTACGAGCAGTACTTC,CASSPTPPTVRSYEQYF
TRBJ1-2,.,.,TRBV5-6,TGTGCCAGCAGCATGAGCAGGGTCGGAGGCTACACCTTC,CASSMSRVGGYTF
TRBJ2-7,.,.,TRBV6-1,TGTGCCAGCAGTGAAAAAACAGACACCTACGAGCAGTACTTC,CASSEKTDTYEQYF
TRBJ1-2,.,.,TRBV7-8,TGTGCCAGCAGCTTAGGAGAGACTAACTATGGCTACACCTTC,CASSLGETNYGYTF
TRBJ1-2,.,TRBD1,TRBV7-9,TGTGCCAGCAGCTTCTTACAGGGGGCAGATGGCTACACCTTC,CASSFLQGADGYTF
TRBJ1-2,few,.,TRBV6-1,TGTGCCAGCAGTGAATCCCGGGTCTATGGCTACACCTTC,CASSESRVYGYTF
TRBJ1-2,.,TRBD1,TRBV5-4,TGTGCCAGCAGCCGGGACAGGCGGTATGGCTACACCTTC,CASSRDRRYGYTF
TRBJ2-7,.,.,TRBV2,TGTGCCAGCAGTGAAAATAACAGTCCCTATACCTCCTACGAGCAGTACTTC,CASSENNSPYTSYEQYF
TRBJ1-1,.,.,TRBV6-5,TGTGCCAGCAGTGAATTTCGAGGGAACACTGAAGCTTTCTTT,CASSEFRGNTEAFF
TRBJ2-5,.,.,TRBV4-3,TGCGCCAGCAGCCAAGATCTTAGGACTACATGTACTCACTTC,CASSQDLRTTCTHF
TRBJ1-5,.,.,TRBV10-1,TGCGCCAGCAGTGAGTCCGGACAGAATCAGCCCCAGCATTTT,CASSESGQNQPQHF
TRBJ1-1,.,.,TRBV6-5,TGTGCCAGCAGTTACTCCGCAGGGGACACTGAAGCTTTCTTT,CASSYSAGDTEAFF
TRBJ2-7,.,.,TRBV29-1,TGCAGCGTTGAAGATCTATACGAGCAGTACTTC,CSVEDLYEQYF
TRBJ2-3,.,.,TRBV19,TGTGCCAGTAGTATGCCGGGACTCAAAGATACGCAGTATTTT,CASSMPGLKDTQYF
TRBJ2-1,.,.,TRBV6-5,TGTGCCAGCAGTTATAGTGTCGCCTACAATGAGCAGTTCTTC,CASSYSVAYNEQFF
TRBJ1-2,few,TRBD1,TRBV7-2,TGTGCCAGCAGCCTAAGACAGGGAGGCTATGGCTACACCTTC,CASSLRQGGYGYTF
TRBJ2-3,.,TRBD2,TRBV5-4,TGTGCCAGCAGCGCCGGACTAGCGGGAGCCACAGATACGCAGTATTTT,CASSAGLAGATDTQYF
TRBJ1-1,.,.,TRBV6-4,TGTGCCAGCAGAGAACTCGTGGGGACTCAGGCTTTCTTT,CASRELVGTQAFF
TRBJ2-1,.,TRBD2,TRBV7-2,TGTGCCAGCAGCTTTCGGACTAGCGGGAGTAGTGAGCAGTTCTTC,CASSFRTSGSSEQFF
TRBJ2-1,.,TRBD2,TRBV9,TGTGCCAGCAGCGTATTTAGCGGGATGGACTACAATGAGCAGTTCTTC,CASSVFSGMDYNEQFF
TRBJ1-2,.,TRBD1,TRBV28,TGTGCCAGCAGCCTAATGAGAGGACAGGGCGGTGGCTACACCTTC,CASSLMRGQGGGYTF
TRBJ1-6,.,.,TRBV27,TGTGCCAGCAGTTATAGGCAGGGCGTGAATTCACCCCTCCACTTT,CASSYRQGVNSPLHF
TRBJ2-5,few,.,TRBV12-2,TGTGCAAGTCGCATATATTGGGCGGGAGGCCGGAAGGGGACCCAGTACTTC,CASRIYWAGGRKGTQYF
TRBJ1-1,.,.,TRBV7-3,TGTGCCAGCAGATTTACAGGGAGCGCTGAAGCTTTCTTT,CASRFTGSAEAFF
TRBJ2-5,.,TRBD2,TRBV29-1,TGCAGCGTTGTCTCTAGCGGGAGTTCTGAGACCCAGTACTTC,CSVVSSGSSETQYF
TRBJ2-2,.,.,TRBV5-1,TGCGCCAGCAGCTGGCACAGGGTCACCGGGGAGCTGTTTTTT,CASSWHRVTGELFF
TRBJ2-5,.,TRBD2,TRBV4-3,TGCGCCAGCAGCCAAGGGACTAGCGGGAGGGAGACCCAGTACTTC,CASSQGTSGRETQYF
TRBJ2-1,.,.,TRBV6-5,TGTGCCAGCAGTTTCGACAGTAGCTCCTACAATGAGCAGTTCTTC,CASSFDSSSYNEQFF
TRBJ2-3,.,TRBD2,TRBV2,TGTGCCAGCAGTGTCTGGCGGGGGACGGATACGCAGTATTTT,CASSVWRGTDTQYF